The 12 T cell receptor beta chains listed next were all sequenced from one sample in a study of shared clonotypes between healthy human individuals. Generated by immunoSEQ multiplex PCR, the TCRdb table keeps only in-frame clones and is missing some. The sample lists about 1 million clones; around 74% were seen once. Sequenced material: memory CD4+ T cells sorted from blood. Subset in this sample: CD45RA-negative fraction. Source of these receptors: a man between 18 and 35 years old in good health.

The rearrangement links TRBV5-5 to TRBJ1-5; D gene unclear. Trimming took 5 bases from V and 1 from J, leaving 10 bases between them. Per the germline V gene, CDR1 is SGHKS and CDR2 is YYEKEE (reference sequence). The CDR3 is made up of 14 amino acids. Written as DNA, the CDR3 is TGTGCCAGCAGTTGGGCGGGGAGCAATCAGCCCCAGCATTTT. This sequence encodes CASSWAGSNQPQHF.

CDR3 DNA sequence: TGTGCCAGTAGGAGACTAGCGGGAGCAGGAGACACCGGGGAGCTGTTTTTT. Translating gives CASRRLAGAGDTGELFF. V usage is TRBV19 and J usage is TRBJ2-2; 12 nucleotides match TRBD2. The CDR3 sequence is 17 residues long. In germline, CDR1 is LNHDA, CDR2 SQIVND (reference sequence). V shed 6 bases and J 3 bases; nucleotides not matched to a gene: 8.

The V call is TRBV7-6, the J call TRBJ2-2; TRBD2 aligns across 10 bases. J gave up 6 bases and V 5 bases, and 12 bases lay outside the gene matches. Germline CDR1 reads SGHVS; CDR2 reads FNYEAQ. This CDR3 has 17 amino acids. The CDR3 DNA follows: TGTGCCAGCAGCCCTGGGGCTAGCGGGAGAACCTCCGGGGAGCTGTTTTTT. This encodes CASSPGASGRTSGELFF.

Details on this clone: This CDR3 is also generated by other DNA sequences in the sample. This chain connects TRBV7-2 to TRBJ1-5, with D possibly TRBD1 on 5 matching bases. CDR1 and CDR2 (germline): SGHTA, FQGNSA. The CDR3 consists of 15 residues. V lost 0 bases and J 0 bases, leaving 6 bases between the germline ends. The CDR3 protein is CASSLAGTSNQPQHF. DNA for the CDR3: TGTGCCAGCAGCTTAGCCGGGACTAGCAATCAGCCCCAGCATTTT.

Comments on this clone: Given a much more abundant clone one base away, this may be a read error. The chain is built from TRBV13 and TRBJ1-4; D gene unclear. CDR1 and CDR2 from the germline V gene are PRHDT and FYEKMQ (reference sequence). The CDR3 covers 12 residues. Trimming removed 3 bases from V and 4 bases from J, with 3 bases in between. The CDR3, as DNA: TGTGCCAGCAGCTTGTATAATGAAAAACTGTTTTTT. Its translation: CASSLYNEKLFF.

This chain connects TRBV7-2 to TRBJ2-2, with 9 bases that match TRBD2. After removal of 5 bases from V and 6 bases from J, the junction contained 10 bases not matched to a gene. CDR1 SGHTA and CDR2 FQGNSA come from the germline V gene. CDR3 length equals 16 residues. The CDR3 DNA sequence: TGTGCCAGCAGCCCTTTTAGCGGGAGCTCCGCCGGGGAGCTGTTTTTT. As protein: CASSPFSGSSAGELFF.

The CDR3 is CASSPLTSGGPLYNEQFF. Here the CDR3 DNA reads TGTGCCAGCAGCCCCCTGACTAGCGGGGGACCCCTCTACAATGAGCAGTTCTTC. The rearrangement joins TRBV7-9 to TRBJ2-1, with TRBD2 identical over 12 bases. Germline CDR1 SEHNR, CDR2 FQNEAQ (reference sequence). With V trimmed by 5 bases and J by 3 bases, 11 bases remained unmatched. The CDR3 consists of 18 residues. The variable domain in full, completed from reference TRBV7-9 and TRBJ2-1, reads DTGVSQNPRHKITKRGQNVTFRCDPISEHNRLYWYRQTLGQGPEFLTYFQNEAQLEKSRLLSDRFSAERPKGSFSTLEIQRTEQGDSAMYLCASSPLTSGGPLYNEQFFGPGTRLTVL.

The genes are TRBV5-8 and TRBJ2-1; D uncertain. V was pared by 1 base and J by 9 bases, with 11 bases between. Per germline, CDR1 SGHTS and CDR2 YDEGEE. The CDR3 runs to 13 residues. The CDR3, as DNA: TGTGCCAGCAGCTTGTATGGGAATGGTGAGCAGTTCTTC. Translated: CASSLYGNGEQFF.

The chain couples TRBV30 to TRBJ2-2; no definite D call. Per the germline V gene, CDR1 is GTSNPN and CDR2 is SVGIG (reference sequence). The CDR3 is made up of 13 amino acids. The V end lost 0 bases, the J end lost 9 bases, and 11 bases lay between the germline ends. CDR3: CAWSVKRDRELFF. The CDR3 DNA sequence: TGTGCCTGGAGTGTAAAACGTGACAGGGAGCTGTTTTTT. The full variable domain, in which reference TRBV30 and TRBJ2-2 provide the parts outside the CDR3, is SQTIHQWPATLVQPVGSPLSLECTVEGTSNPNLYWYRQAAGRGLQLLFYSVGIGQISSEVPQNLSASRPQDRQFILSSKKLLLSDSGFYLCAWSVKRDRELFFGEGSRLTVL.

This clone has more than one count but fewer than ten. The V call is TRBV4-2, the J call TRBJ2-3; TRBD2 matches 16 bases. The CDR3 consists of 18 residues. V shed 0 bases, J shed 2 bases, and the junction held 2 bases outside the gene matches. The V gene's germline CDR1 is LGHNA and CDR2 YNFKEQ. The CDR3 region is CASSQDGTSGGATDTQYF. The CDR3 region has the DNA TGTGCCAGCAGCCAAGATGGGACTAGCGGGGGGGCCACAGATACGCAGTATTTT.

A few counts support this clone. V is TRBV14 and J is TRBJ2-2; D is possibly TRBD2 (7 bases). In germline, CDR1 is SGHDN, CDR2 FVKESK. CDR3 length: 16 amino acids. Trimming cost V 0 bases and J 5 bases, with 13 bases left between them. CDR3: CASSQDRGGKTGELFF. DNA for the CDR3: TGTGCCAGCAGCCAAGATAGGGGGGGCAAAACCGGGGAGCTGTTTTTT.

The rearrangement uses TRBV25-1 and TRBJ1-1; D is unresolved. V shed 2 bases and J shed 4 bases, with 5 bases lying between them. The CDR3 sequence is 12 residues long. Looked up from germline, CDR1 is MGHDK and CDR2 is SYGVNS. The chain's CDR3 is CASSEASTEAFF. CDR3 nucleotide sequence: TGTGCCAGCAGTGAAGCCTCCACTGAAGCTTTCTTT.